Listed here is a single T cell receptor (beta chain). Its specificity is unknown. The source of the sample is a study of CD8 T cells in ankylosing spondylitis. Whole-study results and caveats: The study identified a TCR beta motif of 7 or 8 highly homologous variants that appeared characteristic of ankylosing spondylitis blood.

Using quantitative 5'-RACE with molecular barcodes, the authors made TCR beta libraries. TCRdb ran MiXCR on the 5' RACE reads and lists one entry per CDR3 protein. The sample has 750,000 to 850,000 distinct CDR3 sequences; approximately 12% are singletons. V lost 1 base, J lost 4 bases, and 14 bases lay in between. Germline V lookup: CDR1 SGHTA, CDR2 FQGNSA. The CDR3 sequence is 15 residues long. The clonotype originates from a male donor with ankylosing spondylitis. Sequencing input: blood, either unsorted or a sorted T cell fraction (not recorded which). This rearrangement joins TRBV7-2 to TRBJ2-7, with D uncertain. CDR3 nucleotide sequence: TGTGCCAGCAGCTTAGACCCGCAGAGGCGATACGAGCAGTACTTC. Residues: CASSLDPQRRYEQYF. The full variable domain, rest sourced from reference TRBV7-2 and TRBJ2-7, is GAGVSQSPSNKVTEKGKDVELRCDPISGHTALYWYRQSLGQGLEFLIYFQGNSAPDKSGLPSDRFSAERTGGSVSTLTIQRTQQEDSAVYLCASSLDPQRRYEQYFGPGTRLTVT.